The 24 T cell receptor beta chains reported below all come from one sample, sequenced in a study of T-cell reconstitution after alpha-beta-depleted transplantation in children. Unique molecular identifiers were incorporated when the TCRbeta library was constructed. One entry per CDR3 protein results from TCRdb running MiXCR on the PCR reads. Seen here are 750,000 to 950,000 distinct CDR3 sequences, less than 20% observed once, and the top ten hold approximately 5%. This specimen consisted of PBMCs, mostly from graft donor cells, obtained 360 days after TCRalphabeta/CD19-depleted stem cell transplant. Receptor source: a male patient younger than 18 who had a stem cell transplant for acute lymphoblastic leukemia, so the T cells may come from the graft donor.

J is TRBJ2-3 and V is TRBV15; 10 positions agree with TRBD2. The germline gives CDR1 LNHNV, CDR2 YYDKDF (reference sequence). V was pared by 4 bases and J by 4 bases, with 11 bases of the junction left unmatched. The CDR3 runs 17 residues. The CDR3 DNA follows: TGTGCCACCAGCAAAAACAAGCGGGAGGGCCAGTCAGATACGCAGTATTTT. Its translation: CATSKNKREGQSDTQYF.

This clonotype was seen repeatedly, ten times or more. V usage is TRBV5-1 and J usage is TRBJ2-5; 7 bases line up with TRBD2. The germline V gene encodes CDR1 SGHRS and CDR2 YFSETQ. V shed 2 bases and J 4 bases; nucleotides not matched to a gene: 8. The CDR3 extends over 15 amino acids. The CDR3 loop reads CASSLMREYRETQYF. CDR3 nucleotides: TGCGCCAGCAGCTTAATGCGGGAGTACCGAGAGACCCAGTACTTC.

The genes are TRBV5-1 and TRBJ2-7; tentatively, D is TRBD2 (6 bases). This CDR3 comprises 15 residues. V was shortened by 0 bases and J by 1 base, with 11 bases between the two germline ends. The germline CDR1 and CDR2 sequences are SGHRS and YFSETQ. CDR3 sequence reads: CASSLGLGSSYEQYF. In DNA form, the CDR3 reads TGCGCCAGCAGCTTGGGACTAGGTAGTTCCTACGAGCAGTACTTC. Based on the CDR3 plus reference TRBV5-1 and TRBJ2-7, the full variable domain is KAGVTQTPRYLIKTRGQQVTLSCSPISGHRSVSWYQQTPGQGLQFLFEYFSETQRNKGNFPGRFSGRQFSNSRSEMNVSTLELGDSALYLCASSLGLGSSYEQYFGPGTRLTVT.

The chain combines TRBV4-1 with TRBJ2-7; possibly TRBD2 for D (7 bases). V gave up 2 bases and J gave up 6 bases, with 17 bases separating them. The length of the CDR3 is 15 residues. Germline assignment: CDR1 MGHRA and CDR2 YSYEKL. In DNA, the CDR3 is TGCGCCAGCAGCCAACCAACAGGGACTACCTTCGAGCAGTACTTC. Protein product: CASSQPTGTTFEQYF.

This clonotype came up a few times. This chain uses TRBV12-3 or TRBV12-4 with TRBJ2-3; maybe TRBD1 (6 bases). V was shortened by 4 bases and J by 2 bases, with 7 bases between the two germline ends. This CDR3 region has 13 residues. CDR3 nucleotide sequence: TGTGCCAGCAGTTGGACAGCCACAGATACGCAGTATTTT. This sequence encodes CASSWTATDTQYF.

This clonotype was counted between two and nine times. The chain has TRBV12-3 or TRBV12-4 and TRBJ2-2; D perhaps matches TRBD2 (6 bases). The ends were cut back, 2 bases at V and 5 bases at J, with 12 bases in the middle. The CDR3 totals 15 residues. CDR3: CASSLLEGRTGELFF. The CDR3 coding sequence is TGTGCCAGCAGTTTATTGGAGGGTAGGACCGGGGAGCTGTTTTTT.

There are a few counts of this clonotype. The chain employs TRBV5-1 and TRBJ1-1; D unclear. There are 14 residues in the CDR3. Per the germline V gene, CDR1 is SGHRS and CDR2 is YFSETQ. Trimming removed 7 bases from V and 2 bases from J, with 15 bases in between. The CDR3 loop is CASAYSGGNTEAFF. The CDR3 region has the DNA TGCGCCAGCGCATATTCCGGAGGCAACACTGAAGCTTTCTTT.

The genes are TRBV4-1 and TRBJ2-3; a possible D gene is TRBD1 (6 bases). The CDR3 sequence is 16 residues long. Germline loops: CDR1 MGHRA, CDR2 YSYEKL. Trimming took 1 base from V and 6 from J, leaving 17 bases between them. The chain's CDR3 is CASSQVPSFRGDTQYF. The CDR3 DNA follows: TGCGCCAGCAGCCAAGTGCCGTCCTTTAGGGGGGATACGCAGTATTTT.

In this sample, this clonotype turned up many times. This sequence joins TRBV29-1 and TRBJ2-6; D is uncertain. V lost 6 bases to trimming and J lost 3 bases, with 3 bases between them. The CDR3 runs 11 residues. Germline lookup yields CDR1 SQVTM and CDR2 ANQGSEA. Here the CDR3 reads CSVGGANVLTF. The CDR3 nucleotides are TGCAGCGTGGGTGGGGCCAACGTCCTGACTTTC.

This clonotype came up a few times. The rearrangement uses TRBV7-9 and TRBJ2-1; 7 bases match TRBD2. Germline assignment: CDR1 SEHNR and CDR2 FQNEAQ (reference sequence). The length of the CDR3 is 16 residues. Trimming took 2 bases from V and 3 from J; bases not matched to a gene: 7. The CDR3 sequence: CASSLLLARSYNEQFF. In DNA form, the CDR3 reads TGTGCCAGCAGCTTATTACTAGCGAGAAGCTACAATGAGCAGTTCTTC.

This chain connects TRBV27 to TRBJ2-2; maybe TRBD2 (5 bases). V lost 6 bases and J 3 bases, leaving 17 bases between the germline ends. Germline-derived CDR1 and CDR2 are MNHEY and SMNVEV (reference sequence). The CDR3 consists of 16 residues. CDR3: CASSVASFGDTGELFF. CDR3 nucleotides: TGTGCCAGCAGCGTAGCGTCCTTTGGGGACACCGGGGAGCTGTTTTTT.

This clonotype showed up many times. The chain uses TRBV2 and TRBJ2-2; no reliable D call. The CDR3 runs to 15 residues. V lost 5 bases and J lost 3, with 13 bases in between. Germline V gene data show CDR1 as SNHLY and CDR2 as FYNNEI. CDR3 bases: TGTGCCAGCAGTATGGTTCCCCCGTACACCGGGGAGCTGTTTTTT. This sequence encodes CASSMVPPYTGELFF.

The J gene is TRBJ2-7, the V gene TRBV10-3, with a tentative D call TRBD1 (5 bases). Trimming left V 3 bases short and J 1 base short, with 10 bases between. Germline CDR1 reads ENHRY; CDR2 reads SYGVKD. The CDR3 contains 14 residues. CDR3 sequence: CAISDRVHSYEQYF. Written as DNA, the CDR3 is TGTGCCATCAGTGACAGGGTTCATTCCTACGAGCAGTACTTC.

The CDR3 here is CASSKGQGYTF. CDR3 nucleotide sequence: TGTGCCAGCAGTAAGGGACAGGGCTACACCTTC. The chain recombines TRBV12-3 or TRBV12-4 with TRBJ1-2; 7 positions agree with TRBD1. After removal of 5 bases from V and 8 bases from J, the junction contained 2 bases not matched to a gene. The CDR3 extends over 11 amino acids.

This clonotype was found a few times. Germline is not matched at one junction end, which may reflect a read error. The rearrangement joins TRBV29-1 to TRBJ2-2; TRBD1 agrees at 7 bases. The CDR3 contains 14 residues. Germline CDR1 and CDR2: SQVTM and ANQGSEA. CDR3 amino acids: CSVKDRANTGELFF. The CDR3 DNA sequence: TGCAGCGTTAAAGACAGGGCGAACACCGGGGAGCTGTTTTTT.

This clonotype showed up just a few times. This sequence joins TRBV5-5 and TRBJ2-7; 7 nucleotides line up with TRBD2. V gave up 2 bases and J gave up 3 bases; unmatched junction bases: 8. This CDR3 contains 15 residues. Germline lookup yields CDR1 SGHKS and CDR2 YYEKEE (reference sequence). The DNA of the CDR3 is TGTGCCAGCAGCTTATCTCGCCTAGCGGTCTACGAGCAGTACTTC. The encoded protein is CASSLSRLAVYEQYF.

The genes are TRBV19 and TRBJ2-1; TRBD2 matches at 9 bases. The trim removed 4 bases at V and 4 bases at J, leaving 8 bases unmatched. The CDR3 length is 16 residues. Germline loops: CDR1 LNHDA, CDR2 SQIVND (reference sequence). The CDR3 coding sequence is TGTGCCAGTAGTAGGGCTAGCGGGACAACTTACAATGAGCAGTTCTTC. Amino acids: CASSRASGTTYNEQFF. Variable domain in full (rest from reference TRBV19 and TRBJ2-1): DGGITQSPKYLFRKEGQNVTLSCEQNLNHDAMYWYRQDPGQGLRLIYYSQIVNDFQKGDIAEGYSVSREKKESFPLTVTSAQKNPTAFYLCASSRASGTTYNEQFFGPGTRLTVL.

The chain carries TRBV20-1 and TRBJ1-1; no firm D call. Trimming removed 1 base at V and 6 bases at J, with 12 bases between. The length of the CDR3 is 13 residues. Germline values: CDR1 DFQATT, CDR2 SNEGSKA (reference sequence). As DNA, the CDR3 is TGCAGTGCTAGAGCGGGGTCCCGCGCTGAAGCTTTCTTT. Its translation is CSARAGSRAEAFF.

This clonotype was seen a few times. The chain recombines TRBV24-1 with TRBJ2-1, with D possibly called TRBD1 or TRBD2 (6 bases each). The CDR3 totals 16 residues. Germline CDR1 and CDR2: KGHDR and SFDVKD. The V and J ends lost 3 bases and 10 bases respectively, with 21 bases between them. The CDR3 region is CATSDARGLAWREQFF. CDR3 coding DNA: TGTGCCACCAGTGATGCCCGGGGGCTAGCCTGGCGGGAGCAGTTCTTC.

The V and J genes are TRBV5-1 and TRBJ2-7; 7 nucleotides line up with TRBD2. With V trimmed by 2 bases and J by 0 bases, 8 bases remained unmatched. Germline V gene lookup returns CDR1 SGHRS and CDR2 YFSETQ. The CDR3 totals 16 residues. CDR3: CASSFRYSGTSYEQYF. DNA of the CDR3: TGCGCCAGCAGCTTCAGGTACAGCGGGACCTCCTACGAGCAGTACTTC. The full variable domain, completed using reference TRBV5-1 and TRBJ2-7, is KAGVTQTPRYLIKTRGQQVTLSCSPISGHRSVSWYQQTPGQGLQFLFEYFSETQRNKGNFPGRFSGRQFSNSRSEMNVSTLELGDSALYLCASSFRYSGTSYEQYFGPGTRLTVT.

The V gene is TRBV24-1, the J gene TRBJ2-5; 7 bases map to TRBD1. The CDR3 runs to 17 residues. CDR1 KGHDR and CDR2 SFDVKD come from the germline V gene. After removal of 4 bases from V and 7 bases from J, the junction contained 17 bases not matched to a gene. CDR3 protein: CATSDPGYRGRYGTQYF. In DNA, the CDR3 is TGTGCCACCAGTGACCCCGGCTACAGGGGTCGGTATGGGACCCAGTACTTC.

Regarding this clonotype: At one of its ends the junction is not consistent with the germline gene, which may arise from a read error. The V call is TRBV7-6, the J call TRBJ2-2, with 11 bases that match TRBD2. CDR3 length equals 18 residues. In germline, CDR1 is SGHVS, CDR2 FNYEAQ. CDR3 sequence reads: CASSLPMTSGTDTGELSF. CDR3 nucleotides: TGTGCCAGCAGCTTGCCCATGACTAGCGGGACTGACACCGGGGAGCTGTCTTTT.

The chain is built from TRBV2 and TRBJ2-7; no definite D call. CDR3 length equals 11 residues. V was clipped by 7 bases and J by 6 bases, with 10 bases between them. The germline V gene encodes CDR1 SNHLY and CDR2 FYNNEI. The CDR3 here is CASTQSVEQYF. Written as DNA, the CDR3 is TGTGCCAGCACGCAGTCGGTCGAGCAGTACTTC.

The gene calls are TRBV12-3 or TRBV12-4 and TRBJ2-7; 10 nucleotides agree with TRBD2. J gave up 6 bases and V 3 bases, and 5 bases lay outside the gene matches. This CDR3 is 14 amino acids long. The chain's CDR3 is CASSFDLAGVEQYF. CDR3 DNA: TGTGCCAGCAGTTTCGACCTAGCGGGAGTCGAGCAGTACTTC.